What follows are 10 T cell receptor beta chains derived from one specimen sequenced in a study of T cells in localized non-small cell lung cancer. TCRdb keeps only in-frame clones here, not all; method: immunoSEQ multiplex PCR. The repertoire has roughly 77,000 clones, more than 70% of them found once; the top ten carry less than 25%. The sample consisted of peripheral blood, taken before any cancer treatment. The source is a woman aged 40-70 years with stage I squamous cell lung carcinoma.

This clone was recorded only once. Other DNA variants within this sample encode the same CDR3. This chain links TRBV10-3 with TRBJ1-3, with TRBD1 as a possible D gene (5 bases). Trimming removed 2 bases from V and 14 bases from J, with 16 bases in between. Germline V gene lookup returns CDR1 ENHRY and CDR2 SYGVKD. This CDR3 comprises 13 residues. Here the CDR3 reads CAISEPEPGALYF. The CDR3 DNA sequence: TGTGCCATCAGTGAGCCAGAACCCGGGGCCCTATATTTT.

The V gene is TRBV25-1, the J gene TRBJ1-1; D remains ambiguous. Trimming took off 4 bases at V and 0 bases at J, with 12 bases between the two ends. CDR3 length: 15 amino acids. From germline, CDR1 is MGHDK and CDR2 SYGVNS. CDR3 nucleotide sequence: TGTGCCAGCAGTGGCGTCCGCCCCATGAACACTGAAGCTTTCTTT. The encoded protein is CASSGVRPMNTEAFF.

This chain joins TRBV30 and TRBJ1-2, with 9 bases that match TRBD1. Trimming took 4 bases from V and 6 from J; bases not matched to a gene: 6. Germline V gene lookup returns CDR1 GTSNPN and CDR2 SVGIG (reference sequence). The CDR3 contains 13 residues. The CDR3 is CAWIVQGAHGYTF. In DNA form, the CDR3 reads TGTGCCTGGATCGTACAGGGGGCGCATGGCTACACCTTC.

The chain links TRBV5-4 to TRBJ1-1; no firm D call. Germline lookup yields CDR1 SGHNT and CDR2 YYREEE (reference sequence). CDR3 length: 13 residues. V lost 1 base and J 8 bases, leaving 12 bases between the germline ends. This CDR3 reads CASSLRSEYEAFF. The DNA of the CDR3 is TGTGCCAGCAGCTTGCGGTCAGAATACGAAGCTTTCTTT. Supplemented by reference TRBV5-4 and TRBJ1-1, the full variable domain reads ETGVTQSPTHLIKTRGQQVTLRCSSQSGHNTVSWYQQALGQGPQFIFQYYREEENGRGNFPPRFSGLQFPNYSSELNVNALELDDSALYLCASSLRSEYEAFFGQGTRLTVV.

The chain uses TRBV29-1 and TRBJ2-3; TRBD2 agrees at 13 bases. CDR3 size: 15 residues. CDR1 and CDR2 (germline): SQVTM, ANQGSEA. Unmatched junction bases numbered 9, after V lost 4 bases and J lost 8 bases. The CDR3 is CSVAGTSGDRGTQYF. In DNA form, the CDR3 reads TGCAGCGTTGCGGGGACTAGCGGGGATCGCGGTACGCAGTATTTT.

Only one count was recorded for this clone. The chain combines TRBV5-1 with TRBJ2-3; D might be TRBD2 (5 bases). This CDR3 comprises 13 residues. V lost 5 bases and J 1 base, leaving 8 bases between the germline ends. CDR1 and CDR2 (germline): SGHRS, YFSETQ. CDR3 in DNA: TGCGCCAGCAGACCCGGGGGCACAGATACGCAGTATTTT. It codes for CASRPGGTDTQYF. Using reference TRBV5-1 and TRBJ2-3 for the parts outside the CDR3, the full variable domain is KAGVTQTPRYLIKTRGQQVTLSCSPISGHRSVSWYQQTPGQGLQFLFEYFSETQRNKGNFPGRFSGRQFSNSRSEMNVSTLELGDSALYLCASRPGGTDTQYFGPGTRLTVL.

This sequence joins TRBV6-6 and TRBJ2-7; no definite D call. There are 13 residues in the CDR3. V lost 0 bases, J lost 2 bases, and 5 bases lay in between. The V gene's germline CDR1 is MNHNY and CDR2 SVGAGI (reference sequence). CDR3 amino acids: CASSYSPAYEQYF. As DNA, the CDR3 is TGTGCCAGCAGTTACTCCCCAGCCTACGAGCAGTACTTC.

This chain links TRBV6-1 with TRBJ2-1; the match to TRBD2 covers 9 bases. Germline CDR1 and CDR2: MNHNS and SASEGT. V lost 7 bases to trimming and J lost 8 bases; unmatched junction nucleotides: 12. This CDR3 comprises 15 residues. The CDR3 protein is CASIPASGVTDEQFF. In DNA, the CDR3 is TGTGCCAGCATCCCCGCTAGCGGGGTTACAGATGAGCAGTTCTTC.

The CDR3 protein is CASSLNPVSGANVLTF. CDR3 DNA: TGCGCCAGCAGCTTGAATCCAGTCTCTGGGGCCAACGTCCTGACTTTC. This rearrangement joins TRBV5-1 to TRBJ2-6; D gene ambiguous. Deletions cut 1 base from V and 0 bases from J, with 8 bases between. The germline CDR1 and CDR2 sequences are SGHRS and YFSETQ. The CDR3 contains 16 residues.

The V call is TRBV10-3, the J call TRBJ1-1, with a weak D call TRBD1 (6 bases). CDR3 length: 16 amino acids. The V and J ends lost 0 bases and 1 base respectively, with 12 bases between them. The V gene's germline CDR1 is ENHRY and CDR2 SYGVKD. The CDR3 sequence is CAISESRAGANTEAFF. The CDR3 DNA reads as TGTGCCATCAGTGAGTCGAGGGCAGGGGCGAACACTGAAGCTTTCTTT.